This T cell receptor (beta chain) was retrieved from a study of T cell repertoires in ileal Crohn's disease. Study-level background: Postoperative therapy was given to about half: around eleven thiopurines, around 18 anti-TNF agents.

Only in-frame clones appear in the TCRdb table, and some are missing; sequencing was by immunoSEQ multiplex PCR. The table lists about 62,000 clones, about 89% of them singletons. Time point in this sample: neoterminal ileum biopsy at postoperative endoscopy, about 6 months after surgery. Sequenced: ileal tissue. This clonotype was sampled from an adult with Crohn's disease.

The CDR3 nucleotides read TGTGCCAGCCGCGACTCGGAGCGTACGCAGTATTTT. This translates into CASRDSERTQYF. The V and J genes are TRBV7-9 and TRBJ2-3; D remains unclear. CDR1 is SEHNR, CDR2 FQNEAQ, per germline (reference sequence). The CDR3 is made up of 12 amino acids. With 8 bases removed from V and 8 bases from J, the gap between germline ends came to 14 bases.